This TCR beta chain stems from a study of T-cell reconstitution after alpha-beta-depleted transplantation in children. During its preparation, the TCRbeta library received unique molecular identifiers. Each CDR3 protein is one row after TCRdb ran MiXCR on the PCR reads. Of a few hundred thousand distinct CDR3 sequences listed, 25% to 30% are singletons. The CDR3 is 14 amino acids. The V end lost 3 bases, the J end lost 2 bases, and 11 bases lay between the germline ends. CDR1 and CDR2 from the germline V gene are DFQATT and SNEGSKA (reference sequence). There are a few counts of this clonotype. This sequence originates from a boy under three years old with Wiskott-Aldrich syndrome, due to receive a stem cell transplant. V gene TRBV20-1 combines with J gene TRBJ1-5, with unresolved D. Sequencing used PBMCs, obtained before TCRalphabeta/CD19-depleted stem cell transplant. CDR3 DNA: TGCAGTGCTAGCGGCCGGGTCCGCAATCAGCCCCAGCATTTT. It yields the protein CSASGRVRNQPQHF.